The 24 T cell receptor beta chains given below trace back to one sample, sequenced in a study of Ad26.COV2.S vaccination and SARS-CoV-2 variants. The treatment was: some 20 received Ad26.COV2.S at low or high dose, single or two shots; roughly 5 received placebo; per-sample allocation not given. All samples were drawn on day 63, counting from the first vaccine or placebo injection. Clones were read by immunoSEQ multiplex PCR, and TCRdb kept only the in-frame ones, dropping some. The profile shows hundreds of thousands of clones, 89% of them singletons. This sample comprised peripheral blood, obtained in a trial of Ad26.COV2.S vaccine versus placebo. These receptors all stem from a person aged 18 to 59 who received the Ad26.COV2.S COVID-19 vaccine or a placebo.

The V and J genes are TRBV6-1 and TRBJ1-2, with D possibly being TRBD1 (6 bases). The germline CDR1 and CDR2 sequences are MNHNS and SASEGT. The CDR3 contains 14 residues. V was clipped by 0 bases and J by 2 bases, with 7 bases between them. Written as DNA, the CDR3 is TGTGCCAGCAGTGAAGCCACAGGGAACTATGGCTACACCTTC. Its translation: CASSEATGNYGYTF.

V is TRBV4-1 and J is TRBJ2-1, with 8 bases lining up with TRBD2. The CDR3 sequence is 16 residues long. Trimming cost V 2 bases and J 2 bases; bases outside gene matches: 5. CDR1 and CDR2 from the germline V gene are MGHRA and YSYEKL. CDR3 loop: CASSQRGGFAYNEQFF. Written as DNA, the CDR3 is TGCGCCAGCAGCCAACGGGGGGGATTTGCCTACAATGAGCAGTTCTTC.

This clone was seen a single time. The V call is TRBV3-1 (or the pseudogene TRBV3-2), the J call TRBJ1-3, with D possibly being TRBD1 (6 bases). Germline CDR1 reads LGHDT; CDR2 reads YNNKEL (reference sequence). The CDR3 has 16 amino acids. V lost 3 bases to trimming and J lost 1 base, with 13 bases between them. The CDR3 region has the DNA TGTGCCAGCAGCCAGGGGGGCGGCGGGTCTGGAAACACCATATATTTT. This gives the protein CASSQGGGGSGNTIYF.

J is TRBJ2-5 and V is TRBV4-1, with D hard to call. Trimming stripped 2 bases from V and 7 bases from J, with 17 bases between. This CDR3 spans 15 amino acids. The germline gives CDR1 MGHRA, CDR2 YSYEKL. The CDR3 DNA follows: TGCGCCAGCAGCCAATCCCCGGACGAACAACGGACCCAGTACTTC. Translation gives CASSQSPDEQRTQYF.

The chain is built from TRBV21-1 and TRBJ1-5; the DNA was not used to check the table's D call, TRBD1. TRBV21-1 counts as a pseudogene. There are 14 residues in the CDR3. This CDR3 is CASSKVQGNQPQHF. The CDR3 DNA is TGTGCCAGCAGCAAAGTGCAGGGCAATCAGCCCCAGCATTTT.

The DNA of the CDR3 is TGTGCCAGCAGCGCGCAGCAGGGGGTGGGTGGCTACACCTTC. It translates to CASSAQQGVGGYTF. The chain links TRBV7-2 to TRBJ1-2, with 7 bases identical to TRBD1. Germline V gene sequence: CDR1 SGHTA, CDR2 FQGNSA. Losses at the gene ends were 5 bases for V and 7 bases for J; bases not matched to a gene: 10. CDR3 length: 14 amino acids.

The rearrangement links TRBV28 to TRBJ1-2; D remains ambiguous. This CDR3 contains 14 residues. Germline V lookup: CDR1 MDHEN, CDR2 SYDVKM. Trimming removed 5 bases at V and 3 bases at J, with 13 bases between. The CDR3 region is CASSLPRWDYGYTF. DNA of the CDR3: TGTGCCAGCAGTCTCCCCCGGTGGGACTATGGCTACACCTTC.

The V call is TRBV10-1, the J call TRBJ2-7, with 7 bases fitting TRBD1. The CDR3 has 18 residues. CDR1 and CDR2 from the germline V gene are WNHNN and SYGVQD (reference sequence). Trimming took 6 bases from V and 2 from J; bases not matched to a gene: 19. CDR3 amino acids: CASRKHILDRALTYEQYV. The CDR3 DNA reads as TGCGCCAGCAGGAAACATATTTTAGACAGGGCCCTTACCTACGAGCAGTACGTC.

The rearrangement joins TRBV4-3 to TRBJ1-1; D is undetermined. The CDR3 runs to 15 residues. With 1 base removed from V and 0 bases from J, the gap between germline ends came to 9 bases. Per the germline V gene, CDR1 is LGHNA and CDR2 is YSLEER. CDR3 residues: CASSQGWAMNTEAFF. In nucleotides, the CDR3 is TGCGCCAGCAGCCAAGGGTGGGCCATGAACACTGAAGCTTTCTTT.

The chain has TRBV5-1 and TRBJ2-2, with D tentatively TRBD1 (6 bases). From germline, CDR1 is SGHRS and CDR2 YFSETQ. This CDR3 region has 16 residues. The V and J ends lost 3 bases and 0 bases respectively, with 12 bases between them. The CDR3: CASSWGTRTNTGELFF. CDR3 coding DNA: TGCGCCAGCAGCTGGGGGACACGGACGAACACCGGGGAGCTGTTTTTT. The full variable domain, in which reference TRBV5-1 and TRBJ2-2 provide the parts outside the CDR3, is KAGVTQTPRYLIKTRGQQVTLSCSPISGHRSVSWYQQTPGQGLQFLFEYFSETQRNKGNFPGRFSGRQFSNSRSEMNVSTLELGDSALYLCASSWGTRTNTGELFFGEGSRLTVL.

This chain uses TRBV19 with TRBJ2-1; 11 bases fit TRBD1. The CDR3 loop spans 17 amino acids. Germline-derived CDR1 and CDR2 are LNHDA and SQIVND (reference sequence). J was trimmed by 5 bases and V by 6 bases; bases with no gene match: 12. The CDR3 reads CASSVTPPGQGDNEQFF. CDR3 bases: TGTGCCAGTAGCGTGACCCCTCCGGGACAGGGGGACAATGAGCAGTTCTTC.

The chain combines TRBV24-1 with TRBJ2-5; 9 bases match TRBD1. V lost 4 bases to trimming and J lost 5 bases; unmatched junction nucleotides: 4. The CDR3 has 14 amino acids. Germline V gene lookup returns CDR1 KGHDR and CDR2 SFDVKD. The CDR3 DNA follows: TGTGCCACCAGTGACCCGGGACAGGGTGAGACCCAGTACTTC. It specifies CATSDPGQGETQYF.

This clone was counted once. The chain couples TRBV9 to TRBJ2-1, with D possibly matching TRBD2 (6 bases). V was trimmed by 4 bases and J by 5 bases, leaving 19 bases between them. CDR3 length equals 16 residues. Germline V gives CDR1 SGDLS, CDR2 YYNGEE. The CDR3 sequence: CASSTSPGEPHNEQFF. The CDR3 DNA sequence: TGTGCCAGCAGCACTTCCCCGGGAGAGCCCCACAATGAGCAGTTCTTC.

This sequence joins TRBV5-1 and TRBJ2-3; D call uncertain. The V end lost 4 bases, the J end lost 4 bases, and 7 bases lay between the germline ends. Per germline, CDR1 SGHRS and CDR2 YFSETQ. CDR3 length: 12 amino acids. Here the CDR3 reads CASSDPPDTQYF. The CDR3 DNA sequence: TGCGCCAGCAGCGATCCCCCAGATACGCAGTATTTT.

The genes are TRBV7-9 and TRBJ2-6; TRBD1 matches 8 bases. V lost 5 bases, J lost 2 bases, and 5 bases stayed unmatched. There are 16 residues in the CDR3. Germline V gives CDR1 SEHNR, CDR2 FQNEAQ (reference sequence). CDR3 DNA sequence: TGTGCCAGCAGCCCCCGGACAGGGACTGGGGCCAACGTCCTGACTTTC. Its protein product is CASSPRTGTGANVLTF.

This chain uses TRBV7-6 with TRBJ1-3; perhaps TRBD1 as D (5 bases). The CDR3 runs 14 residues. The ends were cut back, 5 bases at V and 0 bases at J, with 8 bases in the middle. Germline CDR1 SGHVS, CDR2 FNYEAQ. Here the CDR3 reads CASSAGNSGNTIYF. CDR3 bases: TGTGCCAGCAGCGCAGGGAACTCTGGAAACACCATATATTTT. The full variable domain, completed using reference TRBV7-6 and TRBJ1-3, is GAGVSQSPRYKVTKRGQDVALRCDPISGHVSLYWYRQALGQGPEFLTYFNYEAQQDKSGLPNDRFSAERPEGSISTLTIQRTEQRDSAMYRCASSAGNSGNTIYFGEGSWLTVV.

This clone came up once. This chain connects TRBV29-1 to TRBJ2-3, with D unclear. This CDR3 is 13 amino acids long. The germline CDR1 and CDR2 sequences are SQVTM and ANQGSEA. Trimming removed 4 bases from V and 3 bases from J, with 11 bases in between. CDR3 DNA: TGCAGCGTTGCTTTGATGGTGACAGATACGCAGTATTTT. It translates to CSVALMVTDTQYF.

CDR3 nucleotides: TGTGCCAGCAGCTTACTTACTGGGTTTATCGGGACAGATACGCAGTATTTT. It is translated as CASSLLTGFIGTDTQYF. V is TRBV11-2 and J is TRBJ2-3; D not resolved. This CDR3 contains 17 residues. Germline lookup yields CDR1 SGHAT and CDR2 FQNNGV. The V gene lost 2 bases and the J gene lost 3 bases, with 18 bases spanning the gap.

The chain combines TRBV7-9 with TRBJ2-1; TRBD2 is a possible D gene (5 bases). Germline CDR1 SEHNR, CDR2 FQNEAQ (reference sequence). Trimming shortened V by 3 bases and J by 8 bases, and 20 bases separated the two germline ends. The length of the CDR3 is 16 residues. As DNA, the CDR3 is TGTGCCAGCAGCTTCGGGGAGAGCCTTATCACGGATGAGCAGTTCTTC. This encodes CASSFGESLITDEQFF.

This clone was seen only once. The sample contains more than one DNA sequence encoding this CDR3. The chain joins TRBV9 to TRBJ1-2; maybe TRBD1 (5 bases). V shed 2 bases and J shed 6 bases, with 14 bases lying between them. This CDR3 contains 14 residues. The germline gives CDR1 SGDLS, CDR2 YYNGEE. The CDR3 DNA follows: TGTGCCAGCAGCGTCGCCCCCGGGGCTGATGGCTACACCTTC. Protein product: CASSVAPGADGYTF.

V usage is TRBV6-2 or TRBV6-3 and J usage is TRBJ2-7, with a weak D call TRBD2 (6 bases). This CDR3 is 14 amino acids long. Germline lookup yields CDR1 MNHEY and CDR2 SVGEGT. Trimming shortened V by 0 bases and J by 4 bases, and 10 bases separated the two germline ends. The CDR3 region is CASSYSDGTYEQYV. The CDR3 region has the DNA TGTGCCAGCAGTTACTCGGACGGGACTTACGAGCAGTACGTC.

J is TRBJ1-5 and V is TRBV6-2 or TRBV6-3; D is undetermined. Trimming left V 4 bases short and J 0 bases short, with 7 bases between. This CDR3 is built from 14 residues. Per the germline V gene, CDR1 is MNHEY and CDR2 is SVGEGT. CDR3 in DNA: TGTGCCAGCAGTTTAGGTAATAGCAATCAGCCCCAGCATTTT. This encodes CASSLGNSNQPQHF.

The CDR3 DNA sequence: TGTGCCCAGGGATCGGATCAGCCCCAGCATTTT. It translates to CAQGSDQPQHF. The chain is built from TRBV6-5 and TRBJ1-5, with D perhaps matching TRBD1 (5 bases). The CDR3 runs 11 residues. Per the germline V gene, CDR1 is MNHEY and CDR2 is SVGAGI. Trimming removed 11 bases at V and 5 bases at J, with 10 bases between.

As to this clone: This sample includes further DNA sequences coding for the same CDR3. The chain couples TRBV6-2 or TRBV6-3 to TRBJ1-1; 9 nucleotides line up with TRBD1. V was pared by 2 bases and J by 1 base, with 8 bases of the junction left unmatched. From germline, CDR1 is MNHEY and CDR2 SVGEGT. This CDR3 contains 17 residues. The CDR3 region is CASSYPGQGLRNTEAFF. The CDR3 nucleotides are TGTGCCAGCAGTTACCCCGGACAGGGGTTAAGGAACACTGAAGCTTTCTTT.